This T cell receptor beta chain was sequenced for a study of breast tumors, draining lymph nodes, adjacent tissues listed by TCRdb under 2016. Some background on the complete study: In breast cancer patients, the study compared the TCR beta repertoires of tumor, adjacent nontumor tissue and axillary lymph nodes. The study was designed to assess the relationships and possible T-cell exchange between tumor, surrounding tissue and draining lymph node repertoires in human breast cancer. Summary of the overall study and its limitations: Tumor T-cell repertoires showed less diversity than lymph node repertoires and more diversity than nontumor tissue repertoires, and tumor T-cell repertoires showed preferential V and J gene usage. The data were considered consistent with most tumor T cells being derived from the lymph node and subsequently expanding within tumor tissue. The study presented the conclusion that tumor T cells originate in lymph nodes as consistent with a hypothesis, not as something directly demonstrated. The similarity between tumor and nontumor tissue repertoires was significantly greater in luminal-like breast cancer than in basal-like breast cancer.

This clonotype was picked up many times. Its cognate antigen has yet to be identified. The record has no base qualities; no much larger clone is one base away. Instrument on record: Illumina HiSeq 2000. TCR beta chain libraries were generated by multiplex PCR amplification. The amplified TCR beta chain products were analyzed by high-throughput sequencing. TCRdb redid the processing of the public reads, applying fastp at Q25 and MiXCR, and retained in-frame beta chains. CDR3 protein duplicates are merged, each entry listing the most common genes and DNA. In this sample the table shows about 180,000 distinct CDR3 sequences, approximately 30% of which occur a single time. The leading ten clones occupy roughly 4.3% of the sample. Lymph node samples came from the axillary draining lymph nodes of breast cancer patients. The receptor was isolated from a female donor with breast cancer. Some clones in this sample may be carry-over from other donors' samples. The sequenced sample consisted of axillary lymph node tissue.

The nucleotide sequence is given as TGTGCCAGCCGATCCCGGGATACGCAGTATTTT. This is translated as CASRSRDTQYF. The chain joins TRBV7-8 to TRBJ2-3; there is no confident call for the D gene. The CDR3 starts with the cysteine, ends with the phenylalanine, and has 11 residues. Only the CDR3 portion is preserved as DNA: 33 bases, with reading frame beginning at the first base. The trim is 8 bases for V and 6 bases for J, with a gap of 9 bases between the germline ends. From a lookup of the germline V gene, CDR1 and CDR2 are SGHVS and FQNEAQ.